Each of the 23 T cell receptor beta chains below was sequenced from the same sample in a study of PD-1 blockade in classical Hodgkin lymphoma. Time point indicated: cycle 4 day 1 (C4D1), after more than five weeks of nivolumab. All patients experienced relapse after autologous stem cell transplantation, and brentuximab vedotin exposure was variable. Generated by immunoSEQ multiplex PCR, the TCRdb table keeps only in-frame clones and is missing some. The table records around 20,000 clones, 80% of them present only once. The sample in question was peripheral blood mononuclear cells (PBMCs), obtained before the fourth cycle of nivolumab. The receptor set was obtained from a human donor with classical Hodgkin lymphoma.

V gene TRBV18 combines with J gene TRBJ1-5; 7 nucleotides agree with TRBD1. The V gene end was trimmed by 4 bases and the J gene end by 1 base; junction bases not matched to a gene: 7. Germline values: CDR1 KGHSH, CDR2 LQKENI. The CDR3 consists of 16 residues. DNA of the CDR3: TGTGCCAGCTCACGTACAGGGGTGGGCAGCAATCAGCCCCAGCATTTT. Its protein is CASSRTGVGSNQPQHF.

The chain is built from TRBV19 and TRBJ2-7; TRBD2 agrees at 13 bases. V trimming: 5 bases; J trimming: 5 bases; junction bases outside the gene matches: 9. This CDR3 is built from 16 residues. Germline-derived CDR1 and CDR2 are LNHDA and SQIVND (reference sequence). The CDR3 loop is CASSPNRLAGGNEQYF. The CDR3 bases are TGTGCCAGTAGTCCCAACCGACTAGCGGGAGGAAACGAGCAGTACTTC.

The rearrangement joins TRBV5-4 to TRBJ2-7, with 7 bases lining up with TRBD2. CDR1 is SGHNT, CDR2 YYREEE, per germline (reference sequence). This CDR3 is built from 16 residues. V shed 2 bases, J shed 3 bases, and the junction held 11 bases outside the gene matches. CDR3 bases: TGTGCCAGCAGCTTTACGGCGGGAGTCCCAGTCTACGAGCAGTACTTC. Protein: CASSFTAGVPVYEQYF.

The chain joins TRBV10-3 to TRBJ1-3, with D perhaps matching TRBD1 (5 bases). V was trimmed by 10 bases and J by 0 bases, leaving 16 bases between them. CDR1 is ENHRY and CDR2 is SYGVKD in the germline V gene. This CDR3 has 15 residues. The CDR3 is CATCRGEDSGNTIYF. CDR3 nucleotides: TGTGCCACCTGCCGGGGGGAAGACTCTGGAAACACCATATATTTT.

The V call is TRBV5-6, the J call TRBJ2-6, with 9 bases that match TRBD1. The CDR3 is 16 residues long. The V gene end was trimmed by 4 bases and the J gene end by 4 bases; junction bases not matched to a gene: 6. Germline CDR1 reads SGHDT; CDR2 reads YYEEEE. The CDR3 DNA sequence: TGTGCCAGCAGCCATACACAGGGGGCCGGGGCCAACGTCCTGACTTTC. Protein product: CASSHTQGAGANVLTF.

The chain is built from TRBV10-1 and TRBJ2-5; 9 bases are a match to TRBD2. The CDR3 has 16 amino acids. CDR1 is WNHNN and CDR2 is SYGVQD in the germline V gene (reference sequence). Losses at the gene ends were 0 bases for V and 5 bases for J; bases not matched to a gene: 7. The chain's CDR3 is CASSESAAGGRETQYF. In DNA, the CDR3 is TGCGCCAGCAGTGAGTCGGCAGCGGGGGGCCGCGAGACCCAGTACTTC.

The genes are TRBV25-1 and TRBJ2-1; TRBD2 aligns across 13 bases. CDR1 is MGHDK, CDR2 SYGVNS, per germline. V lost 8 bases to trimming and J lost 7 bases; unmatched junction nucleotides: 11. The CDR3 extends over 16 amino acids. DNA for the CDR3: TGTGCCAGCGCCGGAACCGGGACTAGCGGGAAAAATGAGCAGTTCTTC. Its translation: CASAGTGTSGKNEQFF.

The V call is TRBV7-2, the J call TRBJ2-7; D possibly corresponds to TRBD2 (6 bases). The CDR3 extends over 14 amino acids. CDR1 is SGHTA and CDR2 is FQGNSA in the germline V gene. V dropped 0 bases and J dropped 9 bases, with 15 bases sitting between them. CDR3 in DNA: TGTGCCAGCAGCTTAGCGGGAGCGGTGGGAGGGCAGTACTTC. Its translation is CASSLAGAVGGQYF.

This clone was observed once. The rearrangement uses TRBV5-8 and TRBJ2-7; D not resolved. The CDR3 has 12 residues. Germline-derived CDR1 and CDR2 are SGHTS and YDEGEE. V gave up 2 bases and J gave up 0 bases, with 3 bases separating them. Here the CDR3 reads CASSFGSYEQYV. In DNA form, the CDR3 reads TGTGCCAGCAGCTTTGGCTCCTACGAGCAGTACGTC.

V usage is TRBV2 and J usage is TRBJ2-5, with TRBD2 identical over 10 bases. Unmatched junction bases numbered 6, after V lost 0 bases and J lost 5 bases. This CDR3 is 16 amino acids long. CDR1 and CDR2 (germline): SNHLY, FYNNEI. The CDR3 loop is CASSEAKLAGRETQYF. In DNA, the CDR3 is TGTGCCAGCAGTGAAGCGAAACTAGCGGGGAGGGAGACCCAGTACTTC.

The chain carries TRBV29-1 and TRBJ2-6; D unresolved. Germline CDR1 reads SQVTM; CDR2 reads ANQGSEA. V lost 3 bases and J 0 bases, leaving 3 bases between the germline ends. There are 13 residues in the CDR3. For the CDR3, the DNA is TGCAGCGTTGAGCCCTCTGGGGCCAACGTCCTGACTTTC. It encodes CSVEPSGANVLTF.

This rearrangement joins TRBV6-5 to TRBJ2-7; D unclear. CDR1 is MNHEY, CDR2 SVGAGI, per germline. V was trimmed by 4 bases and J by 0 bases, leaving 10 bases between them. The CDR3 is made up of 14 amino acids. In DNA form, the CDR3 reads TGTGCCAGCAGTTTTGGGTCCAGCTCCTACGAGCAGTACTTC. This sequence encodes CASSFGSSSYEQYF.

This clone was detected only a few times. J is TRBJ2-5 and V is TRBV19; a weak D match, TRBD2 (6 bases). V was shortened by 3 bases and J by 0 bases, with 14 bases between the two germline ends. Germline-derived CDR1 and CDR2 are LNHDA and SQIVND (reference sequence). This CDR3 contains 16 residues. CDR3 in amino acids: CASSIVGGTYQETQYF. In nucleotides, the CDR3 is TGTGCCAGTAGTATTGTCGGGGGAACGTACCAAGAGACCCAGTACTTC.

This clone has just one count. The chain carries TRBV5-4 and TRBJ1-2; D uncertain. There are 14 residues in the CDR3. V was trimmed by 5 bases and J by 5 bases, leaving 16 bases between them. The V gene's germline CDR1 is SGHNT and CDR2 YYREEE (reference sequence). CDR3 region: CASRRGGNGYGYTF. CDR3 in DNA: TGTGCCAGCAGGCGGGGAGGAAATGGGTATGGCTACACCTTC.

The chain recombines TRBV5-4 with TRBJ2-2; TRBD2 might be the D (5 bases). Germline CDR1 SGHNT, CDR2 YYREEE (reference sequence). CDR3 length: 13 amino acids. Trimming pared 1 base from V and 6 bases from J, leaving 7 bases between. CDR3 sequence: CASSLWGAGELFF. The CDR3 DNA reads as TGTGCCAGCAGCTTGTGGGGAGCCGGGGAGCTGTTTTTT.

This rearrangement joins TRBV5-1 to TRBJ1-4; 7 nucleotides match TRBD1. This CDR3 is built from 16 residues. The V gene's germline CDR1 is SGHRS and CDR2 YFSETQ. The J segment lost 2 bases and the V segment lost 0 bases, leaving 4 bases of the junction unmatched. CDR3 in DNA: TGCGCCAGCAGCTTGGAACCGACAGGGACTAATGAAAAACTGTTTTTT. This encodes CASSLEPTGTNEKLFF.

This sequence joins TRBV6-4 and TRBJ1-5, with D perhaps matching TRBD1 (5 bases). Between the trimmed V and J ends, which lost 2 bases and 6 bases, there was a span of 5 bases. The germline gives CDR1 MRHNA, CDR2 SNTAGT. The CDR3 has 12 amino acids. The CDR3 here is CASSDRGQPQHF. The DNA for the CDR3 is TGTGCCAGCAGTGACAGGGGTCAGCCCCAGCATTTT.

The chain uses TRBV2 and TRBJ2-6; D gene uncertain. The CDR3 runs to 16 residues. V lost 2 bases and J 1 base, leaving 9 bases between the germline ends. Germline CDR1 is SNHLY and CDR2 is FYNNEI. For the CDR3, the DNA is TGTGCCAGCAGTGAAAACGGACCTTCTGGGGCCAACGTCCTGACTTTC. This sequence encodes CASSENGPSGANVLTF.

The chain joins TRBV9 to TRBJ2-1; D gene unclear. Germline V gives CDR1 SGDLS, CDR2 YYNGEE. The CDR3 contains 13 residues. The V end was cut by 7 bases, the J end by 0 bases, with 8 bases between. The CDR3 loop reads CASGIGSYNEQFF. The CDR3 nucleotides are TGTGCCAGCGGAATAGGCTCCTACAATGAGCAGTTCTTC.

This chain links TRBV4-1 with TRBJ1-6; maybe TRBD1 (6 bases). The CDR3 spans 18 residues. The germline CDR1 and CDR2 sequences are MGHRA and YSYEKL. V was pared by 0 bases and J by 2 bases, with 14 bases between. CDR3 sequence (DNA): TGCGCCAGCAGCCAAGAGTCGACGCGGACAGCCTATAATTCACCCCTCCACTTT. Translation gives CASSQESTRTAYNSPLHF.

The chain combines TRBV6-5 with TRBJ1-2; D possibly corresponds to TRBD1 (6 bases). Germline CDR1 MNHEY, CDR2 SVGAGI. V gave up 0 bases and J gave up 7 bases, with 15 bases separating them. The CDR3 extends over 15 amino acids. The CDR3, as DNA: TGTGCCAGCAGTTACTCCGGCTGGGGGGCGCCTGGCTACACCTTC. Its protein product is CASSYSGWGAPGYTF.

J is TRBJ2-1 and V is TRBV7-4, with 12 bases aligning to TRBD2. Germline loops: CDR1 SGHVT, CDR2 SQSDAQ. This CDR3 comprises 17 residues. The V segment lost 5 bases and the J segment 4 bases; nucleotides outside the gene matches: 9. CDR3 loop: CASSLSPLAGGYNEQFF. The CDR3 region has the DNA TGTGCCAGCAGCCTCAGTCCCCTAGCGGGAGGGTACAATGAGCAGTTCTTC.

This rearrangement joins TRBV13 to TRBJ2-3; D is possibly TRBD1 or TRBD2 (5 bases each). CDR3 size: 16 residues. CDR1 and CDR2 (germline): PRHDT, FYEKMQ (reference sequence). V gave up 1 base and J gave up 0 bases, with 11 bases separating them. CDR3 DNA: TGTGCCAGCAGCTTAGAGGGGACGGACAGCACAGATACGCAGTATTTT. This codes for CASSLEGTDSTDTQYF.